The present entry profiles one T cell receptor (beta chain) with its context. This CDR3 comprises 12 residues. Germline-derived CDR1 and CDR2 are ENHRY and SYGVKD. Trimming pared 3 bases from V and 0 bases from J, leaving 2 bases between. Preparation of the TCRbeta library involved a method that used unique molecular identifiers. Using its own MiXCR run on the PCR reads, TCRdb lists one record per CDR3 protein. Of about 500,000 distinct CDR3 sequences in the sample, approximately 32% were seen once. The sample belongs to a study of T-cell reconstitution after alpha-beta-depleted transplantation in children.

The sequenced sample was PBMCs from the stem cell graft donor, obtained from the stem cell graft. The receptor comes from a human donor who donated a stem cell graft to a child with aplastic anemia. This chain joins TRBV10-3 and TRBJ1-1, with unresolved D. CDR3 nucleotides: TGTGCCATCAGTGATATGAACACTGAAGCTTTCTTT. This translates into CAISDMNTEAFF.